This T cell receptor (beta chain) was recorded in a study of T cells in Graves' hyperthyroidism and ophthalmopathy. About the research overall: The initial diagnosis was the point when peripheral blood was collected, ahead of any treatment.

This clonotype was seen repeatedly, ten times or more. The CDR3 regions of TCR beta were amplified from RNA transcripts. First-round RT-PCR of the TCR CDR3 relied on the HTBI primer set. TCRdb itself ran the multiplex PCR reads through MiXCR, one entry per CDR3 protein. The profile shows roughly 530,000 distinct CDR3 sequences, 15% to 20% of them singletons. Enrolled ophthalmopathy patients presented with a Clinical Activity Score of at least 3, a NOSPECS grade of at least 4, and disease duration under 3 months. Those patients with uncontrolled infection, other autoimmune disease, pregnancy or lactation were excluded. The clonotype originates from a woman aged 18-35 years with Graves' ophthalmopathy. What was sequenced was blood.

CDR3 sequence reads: CASSEARASNTGELFF. The CDR3 bases are TGTGCCAGCAGTGAAGCGCGCGCGTCGAACACCGGGGAGCTGTTTTTT. This chain links TRBV2 with TRBJ2-2; D is unresolved. This CDR3 has 16 amino acids. The V and J ends lost 0 bases and 0 bases respectively, with 8 bases between them. CDR1 is SNHLY and CDR2 is FYNNEI in the germline V gene.